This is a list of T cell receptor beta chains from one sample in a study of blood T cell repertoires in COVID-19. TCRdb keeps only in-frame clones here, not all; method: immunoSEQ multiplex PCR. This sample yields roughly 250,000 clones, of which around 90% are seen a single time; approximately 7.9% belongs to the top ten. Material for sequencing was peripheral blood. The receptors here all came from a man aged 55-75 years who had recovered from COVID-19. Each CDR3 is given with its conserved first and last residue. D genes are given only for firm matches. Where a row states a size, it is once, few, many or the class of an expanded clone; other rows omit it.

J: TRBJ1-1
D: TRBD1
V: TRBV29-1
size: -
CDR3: CSARDSRGAFF
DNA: TGCAGCGCCCGGGACAGCCGGGGGGCTTTCTTT

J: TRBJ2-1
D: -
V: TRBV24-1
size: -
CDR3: CATSDLGLSSEQFF
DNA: TGTGCCACCAGTGATTTGGGGCTGAGTAGTGAGCAGTTCTTC

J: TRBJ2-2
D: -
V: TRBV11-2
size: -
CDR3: CASSLYPASRTGELFF
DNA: TGTGCCAGCAGCTTATATCCAGCGTCTCGGACCGGGGAGCTGTTTTTT

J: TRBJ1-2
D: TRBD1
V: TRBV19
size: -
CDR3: CASRAGTGDYGYTF
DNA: TGTGCCAGTAGGGCTGGGACAGGGGACTATGGCTACACCTTC

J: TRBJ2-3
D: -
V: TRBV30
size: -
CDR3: CAWSYQGGSDTQYF
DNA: TGTGCCTGGAGTTACCAAGGGGGTTCAGATACGCAGTATTTT

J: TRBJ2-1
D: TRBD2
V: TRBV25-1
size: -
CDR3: CASSGGGRRSNEQFF
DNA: TGTGCCAGCAGTGGGGGGGGACGGCGCTCGAATGAGCAGTTCTTC

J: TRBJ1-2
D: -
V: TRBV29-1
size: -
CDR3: CSVEGQPLEGYTF
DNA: TGCAGCGTTGAAGGACAGCCCCTAGAAGGCTACACCTTC

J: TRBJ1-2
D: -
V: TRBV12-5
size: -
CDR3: CASGLEAVANYGYTF
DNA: TGTGCTAGTGGTTTGGAGGCGGTAGCTAACTATGGCTACACCTTC

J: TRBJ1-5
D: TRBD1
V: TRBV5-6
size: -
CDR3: CASSPDRDQPQHF
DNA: TGTGCCAGCAGCCCGGACAGGGACCAGCCCCAGCATTTT

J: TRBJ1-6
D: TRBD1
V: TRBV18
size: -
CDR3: CASSAGQGAYSPLHF
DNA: TGTGCCAGCTCAGCTGGACAGGGGGCTTATTCACCCCTCCACTTT

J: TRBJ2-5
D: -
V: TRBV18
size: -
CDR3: CASSPPTRRGETQYF
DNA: TGTGCCAGCTCACCACCGACTAGGCGGGGAGAGACCCAGTACTTC

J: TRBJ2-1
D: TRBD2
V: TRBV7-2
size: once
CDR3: CASSLIAGGPNEQFF
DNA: TGTGCCAGCAGCTTAATAGCGGGGGGGCCCAATGAGCAGTTCTTC

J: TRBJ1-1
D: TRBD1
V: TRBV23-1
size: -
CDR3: CASKNRGFFLCTEAFF
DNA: TGCGCCAGCAAAAACAGGGGATTTTTTTTATGCACTGAAGCTTTCTTT

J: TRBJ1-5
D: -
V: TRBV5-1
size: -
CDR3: CASSLGGEQSNQPQHF
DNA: TGCGCCAGCAGCTTGGGGGGGGAGCAGAGCAATCAGCCCCAGCATTTT

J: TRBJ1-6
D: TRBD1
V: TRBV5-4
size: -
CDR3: CASSFFGQGTSPLHF
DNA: TGTGCCAGCAGCTTCTTCGGACAGGGTACTTCACCCCTCCACTTT

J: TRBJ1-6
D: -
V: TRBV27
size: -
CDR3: CASSRERLLNSPLHF
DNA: TGTGCCAGCAGTAGAGAGAGGCTCCTTAATTCACCCCTCCACTTT

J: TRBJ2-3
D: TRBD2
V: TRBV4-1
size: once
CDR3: CASSQVPPGGNINTQYF
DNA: TGCGCCAGCAGCCAAGTTCCCCCGGGGGGTAACATTAATACGCAGTATTTT

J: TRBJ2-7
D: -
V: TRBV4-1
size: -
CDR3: CASSQVPNRDEQYF
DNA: TGCGCCAGCAGCCAAGTCCCGAATCGGGACGAGCAGTACTTC

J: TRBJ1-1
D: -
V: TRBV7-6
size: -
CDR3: CASSLTANTEAFF
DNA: TGTGCCAGCAGCTTAACAGCTAACACTGAAGCTTTCTTT

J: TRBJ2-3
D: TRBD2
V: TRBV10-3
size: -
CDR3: CAISERVAGPTDTQYF
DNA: TGTGCCATCAGTGAGAGGGTAGCGGGGCCCACAGATACGCAGTATTTT

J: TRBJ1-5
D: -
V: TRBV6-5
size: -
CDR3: CASTKELSNQPQHF
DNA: TGTGCCAGCACCAAAGAACTTAGCAATCAGCCCCAGCATTTT

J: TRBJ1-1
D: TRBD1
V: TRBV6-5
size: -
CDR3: CASRTGGGGGTEAFF
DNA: TGTGCCAGCAGGACAGGGGGTGGAGGCGGCACTGAAGCTTTCTTT

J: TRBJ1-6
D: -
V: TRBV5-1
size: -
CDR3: CASSSGWGGSPLHF
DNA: TGCGCCAGCAGCTCCGGATGGGGAGGTTCACCCCTCCACTTT

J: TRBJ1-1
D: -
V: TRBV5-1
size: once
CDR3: CASSLKGQNLNTEAFF
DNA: TGCGCCAGCAGCTTAAAAGGACAGAATTTGAACACTGAAGCTTTCTTT

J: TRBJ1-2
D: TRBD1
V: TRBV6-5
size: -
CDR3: CASIETQGLNYGYTF
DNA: TGTGCCAGTATTGAGACACAGGGGCTTAACTATGGCTACACCTTC

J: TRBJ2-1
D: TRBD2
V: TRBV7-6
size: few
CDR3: CASSQQTSGYNEQFF
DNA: TGTGCCAGCAGCCAACAGACTAGCGGCTACAATGAGCAGTTCTTC

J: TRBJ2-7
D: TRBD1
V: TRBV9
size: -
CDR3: CASSASRDRVYEQYF
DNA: TGTGCCAGCAGCGCCTCCCGGGACAGGGTATACGAGCAGTACTTC

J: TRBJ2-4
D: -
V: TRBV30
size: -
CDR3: CAWSVLGGNIQYF
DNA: TGTGCCTGGAGTGTACTAGGGGGAAACATTCAGTACTTC

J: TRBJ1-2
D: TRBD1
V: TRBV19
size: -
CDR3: CASSLTGQAVYGYTF
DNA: TGTGCCAGTAGTCTCACGGGACAGGCGGTCTATGGCTACACCTTC

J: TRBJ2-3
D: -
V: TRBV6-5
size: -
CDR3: CASRMDNTDTQYF
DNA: TGTGCCAGCAGGATGGACAACACAGATACGCAGTATTTT

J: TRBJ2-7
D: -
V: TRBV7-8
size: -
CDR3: CASSLADGTLFTYEQYF
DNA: TGTGCCAGCAGCTTAGCAGACGGGACACTCTTCACCTACGAGCAGTACTTC

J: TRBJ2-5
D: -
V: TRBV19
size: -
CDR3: CASSITGFRGETQYF
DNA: TGTGCCAGTAGTATCACAGGCTTTCGGGGGGAGACCCAGTACTTC

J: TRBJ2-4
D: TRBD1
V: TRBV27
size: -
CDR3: CASSLRFVGQGANIQYF
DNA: TGTGCCAGCAGTTTAAGGTTTGTAGGACAGGGTGCCAACATTCAGTACTTC

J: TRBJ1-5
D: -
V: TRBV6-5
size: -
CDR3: CASSFYSNQPQHF
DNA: TGTGCCAGCAGTTTCTATAGCAATCAGCCCCAGCATTTT